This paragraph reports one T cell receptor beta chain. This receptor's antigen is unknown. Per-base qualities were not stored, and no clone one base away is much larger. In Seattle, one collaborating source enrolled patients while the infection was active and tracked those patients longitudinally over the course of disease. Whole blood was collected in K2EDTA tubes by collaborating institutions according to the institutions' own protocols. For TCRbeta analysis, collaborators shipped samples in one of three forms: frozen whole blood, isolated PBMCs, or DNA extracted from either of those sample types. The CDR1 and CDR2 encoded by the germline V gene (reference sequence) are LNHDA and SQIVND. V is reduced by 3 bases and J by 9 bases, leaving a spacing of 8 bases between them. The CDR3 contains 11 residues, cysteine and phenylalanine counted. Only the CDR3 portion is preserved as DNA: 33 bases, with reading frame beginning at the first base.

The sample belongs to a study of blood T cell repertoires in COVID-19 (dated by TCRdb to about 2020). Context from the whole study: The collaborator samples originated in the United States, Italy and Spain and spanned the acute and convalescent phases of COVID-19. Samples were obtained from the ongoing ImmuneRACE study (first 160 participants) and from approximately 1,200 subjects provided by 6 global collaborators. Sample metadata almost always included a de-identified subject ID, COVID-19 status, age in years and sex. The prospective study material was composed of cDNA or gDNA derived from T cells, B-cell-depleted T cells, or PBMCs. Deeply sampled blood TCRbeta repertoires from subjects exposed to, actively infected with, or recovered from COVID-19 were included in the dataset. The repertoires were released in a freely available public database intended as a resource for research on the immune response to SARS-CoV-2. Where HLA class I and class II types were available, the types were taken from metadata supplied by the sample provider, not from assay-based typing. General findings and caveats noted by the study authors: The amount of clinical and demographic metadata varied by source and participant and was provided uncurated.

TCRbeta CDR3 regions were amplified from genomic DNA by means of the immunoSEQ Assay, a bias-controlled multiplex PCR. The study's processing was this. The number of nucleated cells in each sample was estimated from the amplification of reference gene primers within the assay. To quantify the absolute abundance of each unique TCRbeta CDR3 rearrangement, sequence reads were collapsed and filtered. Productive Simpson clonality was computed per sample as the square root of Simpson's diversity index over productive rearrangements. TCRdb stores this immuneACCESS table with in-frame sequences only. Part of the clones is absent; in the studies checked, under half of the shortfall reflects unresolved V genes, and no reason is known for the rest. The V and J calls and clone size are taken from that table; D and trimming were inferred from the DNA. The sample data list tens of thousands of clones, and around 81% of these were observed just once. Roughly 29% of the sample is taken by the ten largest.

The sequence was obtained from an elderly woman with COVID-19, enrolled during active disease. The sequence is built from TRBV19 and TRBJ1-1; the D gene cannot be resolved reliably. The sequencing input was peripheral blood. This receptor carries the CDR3 CASSISTKAFF. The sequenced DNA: TGTGCCAGTAGTATTAGTACTAAAGCTTTCTTT.